This entry is about one T cell receptor beta chain. There is no known antigen for this receptor. Per-base quality was not reported, and no clone a single base away is much larger than it. The sample comes from a study of PD-L1 blockade in urothelial cancer (dated by TCRdb to about 2017). With respect to the entire study: All patients started therapy in about 2014 and received atezolizumab 1,200 mg intravenously every 3 weeks. About 90% of the 29 patients were identified as males with urothelial cancer of bladder origin, and a prior smoking history was reported by 18 of 29 patients. An ECOG performance status of 0 or 1 was recorded for the patients, and 0 to 3 prior chemotherapy regimens had been received by the patients. Blood samples were analyzed at 3 weeks after treatment start (second dose) and at 6 weeks after treatment start. A median of 141,255 T cells and 80,000 to 100,000 unique TCRs was obtained from blood samples, and a median clonality of 0.080 was observed. The study was an exploratory multi-omic analysis of somatic, immune and clinical correlates of response to PD-L1 blockade with atezolizumab in urothelial cancer. TCR sequencing covered pretreatment tumor samples and matched, serially collected peripheral blood taken before and after atezolizumab treatment. Durable clinical benefit was defined as progression-free survival longer than 6 months, and TCR features were also tested against progression-free and overall survival. In the same patients, whole exome sequencing and RNA sequencing of pretreatment tumors were performed in addition to TCR sequencing. Durable clinical benefit was achieved by nine patients but not by the remaining 20. Pretreatment blood TCR-seq was available for about 27 patients, at least one posttreatment blood collection was obtained for around 25 patients, and tumor TCR-seq was available for around 25 patients.

The investigation overall reported the following: Among patients with durable benefit, tumor-associated TCR clones showed greater expansion in peripheral blood 3 weeks after treatment started (n = 22, p = 0.022). Because the sample size was small (n ≈ 30) and many exploratory analyses were performed, the results are intended to be hypothesis-generating. Improved progression-free and overall survival was associated with having pretreatment peripheral blood TCR clonality below the median.

Its CDR3 holds 15 amino acids, cysteine through phenylalanine. Left in the record is the CDR3 DNA by itself, 45 bases read in frame from the first base. V lost 1 base and J lost 5 bases, and the count of bases not matched to a germline gene is 5. The germline V gene specifies SGHRS as CDR1 and YFSETQ as CDR2. The meaning of the sample's time point label: pretreatment peripheral blood. The cohort comprised 25 to 30 patients with locally advanced or metastatic urothelial carcinoma treated at Memorial Sloan Kettering on a trial protocol. Peripheral blood mononuclear cells were collected pretreatment and during treatment, with between 1 and 8 total time points obtained per patient. The Qiagen DNeasy Blood extraction kit was used to purify genomic DNA from total PBMCs and from tumor samples. PBMCs were collected pretreatment and during treatment, and were isolated and stored as previously described. Synthetic TCR analog templates were spiked into each PCR to estimate absolute template abundance from read counts. The immunoSEQ assay was used to amplify TCRbeta CDR3 regions from genomic DNA with bias-controlled V and J gene primers. Sequencing of rearranged TCRbeta segments was done at approximately 20X coverage. Concerning the study's data processing: Sequencing errors were corrected by clustering, and CDR3s were annotated against IMGT so that V, D and J genes could be assigned. Downstream analyses used only productive TCRbeta rearrangements and left out out-of-frame or stop-codon sequences. Clonality was computed as one minus Shannon entropy normalized by the log of the number of unique productive sequences. Clones differing between time points or between blood and tumor were identified by Fisher's exact test with Benjamini-Hochberg correction at adjusted p below 0.01. Drawn from immuneACCESS, this table holds only the in-frame rearrangements with V and J called that TCRdb kept. Clones are partly lost; checked studies trace under half to an unresolved V gene and leave the rest unexplained. V and J calls and clone size follow that table, whereas D and trimming were derived from the DNA. The table for this sample lists some 90,000 clones; more than 80% of them were counted only once. 0.85% to 1% of the sample is taken by the ten largest.

The sample in question was PBMCs, obtained around atezolizumab (anti-PD-L1) treatment. This TCR came from a woman of 80 years or more with urothelial cancer. The V and J segments used are TRBV5-1 and TRBJ2-1; TRBD2 agrees with 8 junctional bases. The nucleotide sequence reads TGCGCCAGCAGCTTGATGGTAGCGGGACACAATGAGCAGTTCTTC. Translated, this gives CASSLMVAGHNEQFF.